These 24 T cell receptor beta chains were sequenced from one sample in a study of blood T cell repertoires in COVID-19. Data came from immunoSEQ multiplex PCR; TCRdb stores just in-frame clones and leaves some out. The data contain tens of thousands of clones, 70% to 90% of them seen just once; the ten biggest clones take up around 4.9%. Sequenced sample: peripheral blood. Receptor source: a man aged 50 to 60 with active COVID-19.

This chain joins TRBV9 and TRBJ2-1, with TRBD2 matching over 9 bases. CDR3 length: 15 residues. Germline assignment: CDR1 SGDLS and CDR2 YYNGEE. J lost 9 bases, V lost 3 bases, and 10 bases had no gene match. The chain's CDR3 is CASSEWAGGPIEQFF. The CDR3 DNA is TGTGCCAGCAGCGAGTGGGCGGGGGGGCCTATTGAGCAGTTCTTC.

J is TRBJ2-2 and V is TRBV5-8, with 8 bases fitting TRBD2. Germline CDR1 reads SGHTS; CDR2 reads YDEGEE. The CDR3 consists of 16 residues. V lost 1 base to trimming and J lost 6 bases; unmatched junction nucleotides: 8. This CDR3 reads CASSLRGGPYSGELFF. The CDR3 DNA reads TGTGCCAGCAGCTTGCGCGGGGGGCCCTACTCCGGGGAGCTGTTTTTT.

This clone has more than one count but fewer than ten. The gene calls are TRBV19 and TRBJ2-2; 8 nucleotides agree with TRBD1. CDR1 and CDR2 from the germline V gene are LNHDA and SQIVND (reference sequence). V lost 4 bases and J lost 0; bases outside the gene matches: 19. This CDR3 spans 21 amino acids. As DNA, the CDR3 is TGTGCCAGTAGTACTAAAACCTTGACAGGGGCGCCGATGCCGAACACCGGGGAGCTGTTTTTT. Its translation is CASSTKTLTGAPMPNTGELFF. Looking up the rest from reference TRBV19 and TRBJ2-2 gives the full variable domain: DGGITQSPKYLFRKEGQNVTLSCEQNLNHDAMYWYRQDPGQGLRLIYYSQIVNDFQKGDIAEGYSVSREKKESFPLTVTSAQKNPTAFYLCASSTKTLTGAPMPNTGELFFGEGSRLTVL.

The chain uses TRBV5-5 and TRBJ2-5; 8 bases line up with TRBD2. CDR1 SGHKS and CDR2 YYEKEE come from the germline V gene (reference sequence). Germline trimming cut 4 bases from V and 5 bases from J; bases unmatched to any gene: 7. The CDR3 runs 14 residues. The CDR3 here is CASSPRTSSETQYF. CDR3 DNA sequence: TGTGCCAGCAGCCCTAGGACTAGCTCTGAGACCCAGTACTTC.

This clone was recorded only once. The rearrangement links TRBV6-5 to TRBJ2-3; D is perhaps TRBD1 (7 bases). The CDR3 is made up of 14 amino acids. V dropped 3 bases and J dropped 10 bases, with 17 bases sitting between them. Germline-derived CDR1 and CDR2 are MNHEY and SVGAGI. CDR3 DNA: TGTGCCAGCAGTTATACAGGGGTGGGGGGTCCGCAGTATTTT. It encodes CASSYTGVGGPQYF.

The chain uses TRBV27 and TRBJ2-1; 7 bases map to TRBD1. The CDR3 consists of 16 residues. In germline, CDR1 is MNHEY, CDR2 SMNVEV (reference sequence). V was pared by 4 bases and J by 6 bases, with 12 bases of the junction left unmatched. The CDR3 nucleotides are TGTGCCAGCAGTTCTCAGGGGGTGACTCCCGGCAATGAGCAGTTCTTC. Its protein is CASSSQGVTPGNEQFF.

This chain uses TRBV5-5 with TRBJ2-3, with 10 nucleotides matching TRBD2. The germline V gene encodes CDR1 SGHKS and CDR2 YYEKEE (reference sequence). V shed 3 bases, J shed 5 bases, and the junction held 6 bases outside the gene matches. This CDR3 is 15 amino acids long. CDR3 sequence: CASSSGTSALDTQYF. DNA for the CDR3: TGTGCCAGCAGCTCCGGGACTAGCGCCTTAGATACGCAGTATTTT.

The chain recombines TRBV10-3 with TRBJ2-1; 11 positions agree with TRBD1. V was clipped by 6 bases and J by 8 bases; unmatched bases: 6. The germline gives CDR1 ENHRY, CDR2 SYGVKD. CDR3 size: 14 residues. The DNA for the CDR3 is TGTGCCATCAGGAAGGGACAGGGGGTACATGAGCAGTTCTTC. This translates into CAIRKGQGVHEQFF.

The V gene is TRBV10-3, the J gene TRBJ2-5, with D possibly being TRBD2 (5 bases). Germline assignment: CDR1 ENHRY and CDR2 SYGVKD. Trimming took off 6 bases at V and 4 bases at J, with 15 bases between the two ends. The CDR3 length is 14 residues. The CDR3 bases are TGTGCCATCAGGCTCGGCCGCGGAGGAGAGACCCAGTACTTC. Translation gives CAIRLGRGGETQYF.

The chain links TRBV4-1 to TRBJ1-4; D is uncertain. The germline V gene encodes CDR1 MGHRA and CDR2 YSYEKL. The CDR3 totals 15 residues. Trimming removed 3 bases at V and 0 bases at J, with 8 bases between. CDR3 protein: CASSQQDATNEKLFF. The DNA for the CDR3 is TGCGCCAGCAGCCAGCAGGATGCAACTAATGAAAAACTGTTTTTT.

V is TRBV7-9 and J is TRBJ2-5; no definite D call. Germline V gene lookup returns CDR1 SEHNR and CDR2 FQNEAQ (reference sequence). Trimming took off 5 bases at V and 5 bases at J, with 3 bases between the two ends. The CDR3 sequence is 10 residues long. The CDR3 DNA is TGTGCCAGCAGCCTGGAGACCCAGTACTTC. Protein product: CASSLETQYF.

The rearrangement joins TRBV2 to TRBJ1-2; 7 bases align to TRBD1. Germline CDR1 reads SNHLY; CDR2 reads FYNNEI. After removal of 5 bases from V and 8 bases from J, the junction contained 17 bases not matched to a gene. The CDR3 covers 16 residues. CDR3 DNA sequence: TGTGCCAGCAGTTCTCCCGGTACAGGGGCAAGCTACGGCTACACCTTC. Amino acid sequence: CASSSPGTGASYGYTF.

This clone showed up just once. In nucleotides, the CDR3 is TGTGCCAGCAGTCCGTCTGGGAGGAACACTGAAGCTTTCTTT. It translates to CASSPSGRNTEAFF. The chain is built from TRBV27 and TRBJ1-1; D gene unclear. Deletions cut 5 bases from V and 1 base from J, with 11 bases between. The CDR3 runs 14 residues. From germline, CDR1 is MNHEY and CDR2 SMNVEV (reference sequence).

This clone appeared a single time. The chain has TRBV6-2 or TRBV6-3 and TRBJ1-1; no firm D call. This CDR3 is 12 amino acids long. Germline CDR1 is MNHEY and CDR2 is SVGEGT. V was trimmed by 0 bases and J by 7 bases, leaving 6 bases between them. The CDR3 DNA sequence: TGTGCCAGCAGTTACTCGCCCGGTGAAGCTTTCTTT. Translated: CASSYSPGEAFF.

The CDR3 here is CASSQDPGSSGGYTF. CDR3 bases: TGCGCCAGCAGCCAAGATCCCGGCAGTTCAGGAGGCTACACCTTC. The chain links TRBV4-3 to TRBJ1-2, with D uncertain. This CDR3 region has 15 residues. Trimming shortened V by 0 bases and J by 8 bases, and 16 bases separated the two germline ends. CDR1 is LGHNA and CDR2 is YSLEER in the germline V gene.

This clone was detected only once. The chain has TRBV10-1 and TRBJ1-2, with D maybe TRBD1 (5 bases). The length of the CDR3 is 13 residues. Germline lookup yields CDR1 WNHNN and CDR2 SYGVQD (reference sequence). V shed 3 bases and J shed 2 bases, with 7 bases lying between them. CDR3 amino acids: CASSDRGNYGYTF. In nucleotides, the CDR3 is TGCGCCAGCAGTGATCGGGGGAACTATGGCTACACCTTC.

The chain uses TRBV19 and TRBJ2-3; TRBD1 might be the D (5 bases). Trimming removed 2 bases from V and 3 bases from J, with 12 bases in between. The length of the CDR3 is 15 residues. The germline CDR1 and CDR2 sequences are LNHDA and SQIVND (reference sequence). The CDR3 region is CASSIMAGFTDTQYF. The CDR3 nucleotides are TGTGCCAGTAGTATAATGGCAGGGTTTACAGATACGCAGTATTTT.

This clone was found a few times. CDR3 sequence (DNA): TGTGCCAGCGGTTCGGGGGGCCCCGGCATTCAGTACTTC. It specifies CASGSGGPGIQYF. The chain joins TRBV12-3 or TRBV12-4 to TRBJ2-4, with a possible D match to TRBD2 (7 bases). V lost 8 bases to trimming and J lost 9 bases, with 17 bases between them. This CDR3 has 13 residues.

V is TRBV6-1 and J is TRBJ1-3, with D possibly TRBD1 on 6 matching bases. The germline V gene has CDR1 MNHNS and CDR2 SASEGT. This CDR3 contains 14 residues. V lost 3 bases and J lost 2, with 8 bases in between. The CDR3 spells CASSETGAGNTIYF. CDR3 DNA: TGTGCCAGCAGTGAGACAGGCGCTGGAAACACCATATATTTT.

Written as DNA, the CDR3 is TGCAGCGTTGAGACTAGAATCCACGAGCAGTACTTC. As protein: CSVETRIHEQYF. V usage is TRBV29-1 and J usage is TRBJ2-7; maybe TRBD2 (6 bases). CDR3 length: 12 residues. CDR1 is SQVTM and CDR2 is ANQGSEA in the germline V gene. The germline V and J ends were trimmed by 3 bases and 5 bases, with 11 bases remaining between them.

The chain combines TRBV5-4 with TRBJ1-4; D might be TRBD1 (5 bases). Germline V gene data show CDR1 as SGHNT and CDR2 as YYREEE (reference sequence). Trimming took 4 bases from V and 0 from J, leaving 19 bases between them. The length of the CDR3 is 18 residues. The CDR3 sequence is CASSRIHGGGATNEKLFF. The CDR3 DNA follows: TGTGCCAGCAGCCGAATCCACGGGGGAGGGGCAACTAATGAAAAACTGTTTTTT.

This chain uses TRBV2 with TRBJ1-4, with TRBD1 matching over 8 bases. The germline V gene has CDR1 SNHLY and CDR2 FYNNEI. V trimming: 6 bases; J trimming: 6 bases; junction bases outside the gene matches: 6. The CDR3 spans 14 residues. The CDR3 bases are TGTGCCAGCAGGGACAGGGTAGAGGATGAAAAACTGTTTTTT. Translating gives CASRDRVEDEKLFF.

The chain combines TRBV7-2 with TRBJ1-2; possibly TRBD1 for D (6 bases). CDR1 is SGHTA and CDR2 is FQGNSA in the germline V gene. This CDR3 is 14 amino acids long. Trimming took 8 bases from V and 5 from J, leaving 18 bases between them. The CDR3 DNA reads TGTGCCAGCGGAGATCACAGGGATAAATATGGCTACACCTTC. This encodes CASGDHRDKYGYTF.

The J gene is TRBJ2-2, the V gene TRBV4-3, with 7 bases identical to TRBD2. After removal of 4 bases from V and 1 base from J, the junction contained 9 bases not matched to a gene. Germline loops: CDR1 LGHNA, CDR2 YSLEER. The CDR3 loop spans 17 amino acids. For the CDR3, the DNA is TGCGCCAGCAGCCCCCCTGCGGGAGCGGAGAACACCGGGGAGCTGTTTTTT. The encoded protein is CASSPPAGAENTGELFF.